These 22 T cell receptor beta chains originate from one sample sequenced in a study of blood T cell repertoires in COVID-19. Assay used: immunoSEQ multiplex PCR; TCRdb lists only in-frame clones, some missing. The table includes about 180,000 clones, nearly 80% detected once. The sample was PBMCs or T cells enriched from blood (not recorded which). The receptors were sampled from a man between 60 and 75 years old who had been exposed to COVID-19.

V gene TRBV9 combines with J gene TRBJ2-1; TRBD2 matches 10 bases. CDR1 and CDR2 from the germline V gene are SGDLS and YYNGEE. Trimming removed 1 base from V and 4 bases from J; junction bases left unmatched: 5. This CDR3 is built from 16 residues. The CDR3 region is CASSVWSSGRYNEQFF. CDR3 DNA: TGTGCCAGCAGCGTATGGTCTAGCGGGAGATACAATGAGCAGTTCTTC. The full variable domain, rest sourced from reference TRBV9 and TRBJ2-1, is DSGVTQTPKHLITATGQRVTLRCSPRSGDLSVYWYQQSLDQGLQFLIQYYNGEERAKGNILERFSAQQFPDLHSELNLSSLELGDSALYFCASSVWSSGRYNEQFFGPGTRLTVL.

This chain connects TRBV19 to TRBJ2-1; D may be TRBD2 (6 bases). Germline V lookup: CDR1 LNHDA, CDR2 SQIVND (reference sequence). Trimming left V 5 bases short and J 2 bases short, with 13 bases between. CDR3 length: 15 residues. The CDR3 region has the DNA TGTGCCAGTAGTCCTTCGTGGGGGGCCTACAATGAGCAGTTCTTC. Its translation is CASSPSWGAYNEQFF.

Many counts were recorded for this clone. Additional DNA sequences in this sample encode the identical CDR3. This chain uses TRBV11-3 with TRBJ2-3; D remains unclear. The ends were cut back, 0 bases at V and 5 bases at J, with 6 bases in the middle. Germline assignment: CDR1 SGHNT and CDR2 YENEEA. The CDR3 totals 13 residues. The CDR3 DNA follows: TGTGCCAGCAGCTTAGATCCAGTAGATACGCAGTATTTT. This codes for CASSLDPVDTQYF.

The chain joins TRBV28 to TRBJ2-7; 7 nucleotides line up with TRBD1. Germline CDR1 reads MDHEN; CDR2 reads SYDVKM. The CDR3 loop spans 14 amino acids. V shed 7 bases and J 6 bases; nucleotides not matched to a gene: 12. CDR3 loop: CASKAGDSIREQYF. The CDR3 DNA reads as TGTGCCAGCAAGGCCGGGGACAGCATTCGCGAGCAGTACTTC.

The V call is TRBV10-3, the J call TRBJ2-1; TRBD2 matches 8 bases. There are 16 residues in the CDR3. With 2 bases clipped from V and 4 bases from J, the junction kept 7 bases outside the gene matches. Germline-derived CDR1 and CDR2 are ENHRY and SYGVKD. CDR3 region: CAISESPSGSYNEQFF. The CDR3 nucleotides read TGTGCCATCAGTGAGAGCCCTAGCGGGTCTTACAATGAGCAGTTCTTC.

The chain has TRBV3-1 (or the pseudogene TRBV3-2) and TRBJ1-1, with a weak D call TRBD1 (5 bases). With 1 base removed from V and 9 bases from J, the gap between germline ends came to 12 bases. CDR1 is LGHDT, CDR2 YNNKEL, per germline (reference sequence). This CDR3 is built from 13 residues. The CDR3 coding sequence is TGTGCCAGCAGCCAAGTCGGGGGAGGAAAAGCTTTCTTT. It translates to CASSQVGGGKAFF.

The CDR3 loop reads CASSQDRGFSSGYTF. The CDR3 nucleotides are TGTGCCAGCAGCCAAGACAGGGGGTTTTCCTCTGGCTACACCTTC. This rearrangement joins TRBV5-6 to TRBJ1-2; 9 bases map to TRBD1. With 4 bases clipped from V and 7 bases from J, the junction kept 11 bases outside the gene matches. This CDR3 comprises 15 residues. Germline V gene data show CDR1 as SGHDT and CDR2 as YYEEEE.

This clone was counted between two and nine times. This chain uses TRBV19 with TRBJ2-7, with a weak D call TRBD1 (6 bases). The V gene lost 4 bases and the J gene lost 5 bases, with 15 bases spanning the gap. The CDR3 loop spans 14 amino acids. Germline CDR1 reads LNHDA; CDR2 reads SQIVND (reference sequence). The CDR3 sequence: CASSTPAGVNEQYF. The CDR3 bases are TGTGCCAGTAGTACCCCGGCAGGGGTTAACGAGCAGTACTTC. Full variable domain (outside the CDR3, taken from reference TRBV19 and TRBJ2-7): DGGITQSPKYLFRKEGQNVTLSCEQNLNHDAMYWYRQDPGQGLRLIYYSQIVNDFQKGDIAEGYSVSREKKESFPLTVTSAQKNPTAFYLCASSTPAGVNEQYFGPGTRLTVT.

The rearrangement links TRBV19 to TRBJ2-1, with 10 bases aligning to TRBD2. The J segment lost 8 bases and the V segment lost 5 bases, leaving 12 bases of the junction unmatched. Germline V gene sequence: CDR1 LNHDA, CDR2 SQIVND (reference sequence). This CDR3 spans 16 amino acids. CDR3 in amino acids: CASSGRLAGIGDEQFF. Here the CDR3 DNA reads TGTGCCAGTAGTGGACGACTAGCGGGTATAGGCGATGAGCAGTTCTTC.

This clone was seen only a few times. The chain carries TRBV5-1 and TRBJ1-2; 8 positions match TRBD1. The CDR3 sequence is 13 residues long. Germline-derived CDR1 and CDR2 are SGHRS and YFSETQ. V dropped 4 bases and J dropped 6; count of bases not matched to a gene: 5. DNA of the CDR3: TGCGCCAGCAGCCCCGGGACAGGCGATGGCTACACCTTC. This translates into CASSPGTGDGYTF.

The table lists this clone with a few counts. DNA for the CDR3: TGTGCCAGCAGTGACAGGGGTGTTACCAAAAACATTCAGTACTTC. As protein: CASSDRGVTKNIQYF. V gene TRBV2 combines with J gene TRBJ2-4; tentative D call: TRBD1 (6 bases). The CDR3 sequence is 15 residues long. Germline values: CDR1 SNHLY, CDR2 FYNNEI. V was clipped by 3 bases and J by 2 bases, with 11 bases between them.

Points on this clone: The junction departs from the called germline gene at one end, perhaps through a read error. This chain uses TRBV7-2 with TRBJ1-2; D is uncertain. Germline CDR1 SGHTA, CDR2 FQGNSA. The CDR3 totals 11 residues. CDR3 DNA: TGTGCCAGCAGCTTAGTTGCGTCTCGATCCTTC. This encodes CASSLVASRSF.

This clone turned up a few times. This chain connects TRBV30 to TRBJ2-7; 9 bases are a match to TRBD2. The junction had 10 bases not matched to a gene; V was cut back by 8 bases and J by 5 bases. This CDR3 has 13 residues. Germline V gives CDR1 GTSNPN, CDR2 SVGIG (reference sequence). CDR3 bases: TGTGCCCGAGTAGAGACTAGCGGAAACGAGCAGTACTTC. Amino acids: CARVETSGNEQYF.

Note on this clone: Here the CDR3 omits its conserved ending phenylalanine or tryptophan, so a read error is the likely source. No DNA is shown, since the ends of the CDR3 on it are uncertain; the CDR3 is the one TCRdb lists. This sequence joins TRBV6-1 and TRBJ1-2; the D call TRBD1 from the table was never checked on the DNA. Germline V gene sequence: CDR1 MNHNS, CDR2 SASEGT. The CDR3 contains 13 residues when both ends are counted. The CDR3 spells CASSEAPGQGSDI.

This chain joins TRBV6-1 and TRBJ2-3; no reliable D call. Trimming shortened V by 3 bases and J by 7 bases, and 14 bases separated the two germline ends. Germline-derived CDR1 and CDR2 are MNHNS and SASEGT. The CDR3 length is 14 residues. CDR3 coding DNA: TGTGCCAGCAGTGACGCCGTACTCCTTCATACGCAGTATTTT. It encodes CASSDAVLLHTQYF.

The genes are TRBV11-3 and TRBJ2-5; D remains ambiguous. This CDR3 is 14 amino acids long. V was shortened by 1 base and J by 2 bases, with 8 bases between the two germline ends. Germline CDR1 SGHNT, CDR2 YENEEA. The CDR3 DNA is TGTGCCAGCAGCTTAGGTCCAGTACAAGAGACCCAGTACTTC. This encodes CASSLGPVQETQYF. Drawing the rest from reference TRBV11-3 and TRBJ2-5, the complete variable domain is EAGVVQSPRYKIIEKKQPVAFWCNPISGHNTLYWYLQNLGQGPELLIRYENEEAVDDSQLPKDRFSAERLKGVDSTLKIQPAELGDSAVYLCASSLGPVQETQYFGPGTRLLVL.

J is TRBJ1-1 and V is TRBV6-2 or TRBV6-3, with a possible D match to TRBD1 (5 bases). Germline V gene data show CDR1 as MNHEY and CDR2 as SVGEGT. The CDR3 loop spans 14 amino acids. The ends were cut back, 0 bases at V and 2 bases at J, with 7 bases in the middle. CDR3 coding DNA: TGTGCCAGCAGTTACTCCCAGGGTAACACTGAAGCTTTCTTT. Translated: CASSYSQGNTEAFF.

This chain uses TRBV7-6 with TRBJ2-5; D perhaps matches TRBD2 (6 bases). This CDR3 is 16 amino acids long. Germline values: CDR1 SGHVS, CDR2 FNYEAQ. The V gene lost 2 bases and the J gene lost 1 base, with 14 bases spanning the gap. The CDR3 spells CASSLTSWDSQETQYF. CDR3 sequence (DNA): TGTGCCAGCAGCTTAACGTCTTGGGACTCCCAAGAGACCCAGTACTTC.

The CDR3 region is CASSPQFSGLATYNEQFF. DNA of the CDR3: TGTGCCAGCAGCCCGCAGTTTTCGGGACTAGCGACATACAATGAGCAGTTCTTC. The chain has TRBV5-4 and TRBJ2-1, with 10 bases matching TRBD2. This CDR3 has 18 residues. CDR1 is SGHNT and CDR2 is YYREEE in the germline V gene (reference sequence). The trim removed 4 bases at V and 4 bases at J, leaving 14 bases unmatched. The entire variable domain, with the rest obtained from reference TRBV5-4 and TRBJ2-1, is as follows: ETGVTQSPTHLIKTRGQQVTLRCSSQSGHNTVSWYQQALGQGPQFIFQYYREEENGRGNFPPRFSGLQFPNYSSELNVNALELDDSALYLCASSPQFSGLATYNEQFFGPGTRLTVL.

The V and J genes are TRBV27 and TRBJ1-3; 10 positions agree with TRBD1. This CDR3 is 17 amino acids long. V gave up 5 bases and J gave up 2 bases; unmatched junction bases: 9. The V gene's germline CDR1 is MNHEY and CDR2 SMNVEV (reference sequence). This CDR3 is CASSKLLGQGAGNTIYF. In DNA, the CDR3 is TGTGCCAGCAGTAAACTCCTCGGACAGGGGGCTGGAAACACCATATATTTT.

V gene TRBV11-3 combines with J gene TRBJ2-7, with D possibly being TRBD2 (5 bases). In germline, CDR1 is SGHNT, CDR2 YENEEA. The germline V and J ends were trimmed by 1 base and 5 bases, with 12 bases remaining between them. The length of the CDR3 is 14 residues. The CDR3 DNA sequence: TGTGCCAGCAGCTTAGGGTTCTCGAGGGACGAGCAGTACTTC. Translated: CASSLGFSRDEQYF.

The chain couples TRBV5-6 to TRBJ1-1, with no clear D. Germline CDR1 SGHDT, CDR2 YYEEEE. V shed 0 bases and J shed 0 bases, with 9 bases lying between them. This CDR3 region has 15 residues. The CDR3 DNA follows: TGTGCCAGCAGCTTGGTACAGATTATGAACACTGAAGCTTTCTTT. Protein sequence: CASSLVQIMNTEAFF.